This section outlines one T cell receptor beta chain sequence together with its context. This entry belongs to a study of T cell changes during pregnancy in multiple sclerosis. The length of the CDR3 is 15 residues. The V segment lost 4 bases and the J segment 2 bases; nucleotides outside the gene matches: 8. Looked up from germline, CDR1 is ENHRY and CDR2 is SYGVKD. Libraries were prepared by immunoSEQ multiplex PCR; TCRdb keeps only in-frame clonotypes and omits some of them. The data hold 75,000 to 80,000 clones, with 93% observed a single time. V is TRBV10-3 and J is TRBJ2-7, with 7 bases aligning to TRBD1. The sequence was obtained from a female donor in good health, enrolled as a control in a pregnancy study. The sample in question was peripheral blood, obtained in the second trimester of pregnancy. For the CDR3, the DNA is TGTGCCATCAGTGGGAACGGGGACAGAACCTACGAGCAGTACTTC. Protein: CAISGNGDRTYEQYF.